The source of this T cell receptor (beta chain) is a study of spatial heterogeneity in lung cancer. Study in general: Raw-read counts averaged over ten per unique TCR and UMI combination. Study findings and constraints: Expanded tumor TCRs that were ubiquitous appeared in blood more at resection than follow-up.

Each TCR cDNA molecule carried a unique molecular identifier. TCRdb used MiXCR to reprocess the 5' RACE reads, holding one entry per CDR3 protein. Of some 85,000 distinct CDR3 sequences in the sample, approximately 20% were seen once. On this clonotype itself: Its antigen is unknown.

The CDR3 runs to 15 residues. Trimming stripped 4 bases from V and 5 bases from J, with 18 bases between. Germline lookup yields CDR1 SGHAT and CDR2 FQDESV (reference sequence). Time point specified: sample taken at primary tumor resection. Sequencing of whole RNA from tumor, nontumor lung or frozen PBMC involved no sorting. The clonotype comes from a male donor with early-stage non-small cell lung cancer. The rearrangement uses TRBV11-1 and TRBJ2-7, with D possibly being TRBD2 (6 bases). The source was PBMCs, collected at surgery. CDR3 DNA sequence: TGTGCCAGCAGCTCTTGGGGACTGGCGTCCAACGAGCAGTACTTC. Translated, it gives CASSSWGLASNEQYF. The variable domain in full, completed from reference TRBV11-1 and TRBJ2-7, reads EAEVAQSPRYKITEKSQAVAFWCDPISGHATLYWYRQILGQGPELLVQFQDESVVDDSQLPKDRFSAERLKGVDSTLKIQPAELGDSAMYLCASSSWGLASNEQYFGPGTRLTVT.